The sequence of this T cell receptor (beta chain) was determined in a study of T cell responses to AZD1222 COVID-19 vaccine. This CDR3 has 14 residues. V dropped 6 bases and J dropped 6 bases, with 17 bases sitting between them. The germline gives CDR1 LNHDA, CDR2 SQIVND (reference sequence). Profiled with immunoSEQ multiplex PCR; TCRdb holds only in-frame clones, not every one. The sample carries approximately 140,000 clones, just over 90% recorded once. On this clone: The target antigen is unknown.

Study outcomes and limitations: Increased Spike-specific TCR breadth and depth were observed after two AZD1222 doses.

The TCR was taken from an adult in good health. The sequencing used peripheral blood, collected on day 0 of AZD1222 vaccination. This chain uses TRBV19 with TRBJ1-2, with D tentatively TRBD1 (6 bases). The CDR3 is CASRAPGDSHGYTF. CDR3 DNA: TGTGCCAGTAGGGCCCCAGGGGATTCCCATGGCTACACCTTC. Variable domain in full (rest from reference TRBV19 and TRBJ1-2): DGGITQSPKYLFRKEGQNVTLSCEQNLNHDAMYWYRQDPGQGLRLIYYSQIVNDFQKGDIAEGYSVSREKKESFPLTVTSAQKNPTAFYLCASRAPGDSHGYTFGSGTRLTVV.